This T cell receptor (beta chain) appears in the sequencing data of a study of identical twins. Germline V gene sequence: CDR1 DFQATT, CDR2 SNEGSKA (reference sequence). The trim removed 5 bases at V and 5 bases at J, leaving 5 bases unmatched. The CDR3 covers 13 residues. Donors uniformly comprised healthy Caucasians. TCRdb fed the 5' RACE reads into MiXCR, producing one record per CDR3 protein. The sample has about 900,000 distinct CDR3 sequences, about 12% seen once. Study-wide results and caveats: Fewer insertions marked abundant cord blood beta clonotypes; young adult naive trended weakly, memory not at all.

Comment on this clonotype: What it binds is unknown.

A further study also used this sample, focusing on yellow fever vaccine responses in identical twins. As that study records: The authors reported partly convergent, partly personalized vaccine responses in identical twins.

The rearrangement uses TRBV20-1 and TRBJ2-3, with 9 bases that match TRBD2. This clonotype originated in a woman under 30 in good health. Sequenced: PBMCs. CDR3 in DNA: TGCAGTGCTGAGCGGGGGGAGATAGATACGCAGTATTTT. Translating gives CSAERGEIDTQYF.